These 14 T cell receptor beta chains share one sample of origin, sequenced in a study of CD4 T cells in relation to SARS-CoV-2 and coronaviruses. Profiling relied on immunoSEQ multiplex PCR, and the TCRdb table lists in-frame clones only, not all of them. Here the sample spans 22,000 or so clones, more than 60% being singletons. These receptors have no known antigen. CD4+ T cells from unexposed donors were obtained before the COVID-19 pandemic (2011-2018). Isolation of CD4+ T cells took place after less than 13 days in culture. The sample taken for sequencing was CD4+ T cells from PBMCs, cultured in vitro. The receptors were sampled from a human donor in good health.

The chain has TRBV7-9 and TRBJ2-5; D might be TRBD2 (6 bases). CDR3 length: 15 residues. Germline CDR1 SEHNR, CDR2 FQNEAQ (reference sequence). V dropped 5 bases and J dropped 5 bases, with 18 bases sitting between them. The CDR3 coding sequence is TGTGCCAGCAGCCCACACGGGAGAGTCACGGAGACCCAGTACTTC. Its translation is CASSPHGRVTETQYF.

The chain links TRBV10-2 to TRBJ2-5, with 8 positions matching TRBD1. The CDR3 has 14 amino acids. Germline V gives CDR1 WSHSY, CDR2 SAAADI. V dropped 5 bases and J dropped 7; count of bases not matched to a gene: 9. DNA for the CDR3: TGCGCCAGCAGTCAAGGACAGGGATTGGGGACCCAGTACTTC. Protein product: CASSQGQGLGTQYF.

The J gene is TRBJ2-6, the V gene TRBV18; 7 bases match TRBD1. The germline V gene encodes CDR1 KGHSH and CDR2 LQKENI. Trimming removed 6 bases from V and 0 bases from J; junction bases left unmatched: 11. The CDR3 covers 18 residues. The CDR3 DNA reads TGTGCCAGCTCGCGCCGGGACAGTCCATTCTCTGGGGCCAACGTCCTGACTTTC. Translation: CASSRRDSPFSGANVLTF.

The chain couples TRBV28 to TRBJ2-5; D is uncertain. CDR1 MDHEN and CDR2 SYDVKM come from the germline V gene. Trimming removed 3 bases from V and 0 bases from J, with 5 bases in between. The CDR3 is 13 amino acids. The CDR3 DNA reads TGTGCCAGCAGTTTCCAGTACCAAGAGACCCAGTACTTC. Its translation is CASSFQYQETQYF. The complete variable domain, with remaining parts taken from reference TRBV28 and TRBJ2-5, reads DVKVTQSSRYLVKRTGEKVFLECVQDMDHENMFWYRQDPGLGLRLIYFSYDVKMKEKGDIPEGYSVSREKKERFSLILESASTNQTSMYLCASSFQYQETQYFGPGTRLLVL.

CDR3 region: CASALRPGQGDEQYF. As DNA, the CDR3 is TGTGCCAGCGCCCTTCGTCCCGGACAGGGTGACGAGCAGTACTTC. The genes are TRBV7-6 and TRBJ2-7; 8 nucleotides align to TRBD1. The V gene's germline CDR1 is SGHVS and CDR2 FNYEAQ. The CDR3 has 15 residues. The V gene end was trimmed by 8 bases and the J gene end by 5 bases; junction bases not matched to a gene: 14.

This sequence joins TRBV28 and TRBJ2-5; 10 bases are a match to TRBD2. J gave up 3 bases and V 6 bases, and 16 bases lay outside the gene matches. Germline CDR1 is MDHEN and CDR2 is SYDVKM. The CDR3 length is 18 residues. CDR3 protein: CASRYRPRTSGREETQYF. The CDR3 nucleotides read TGTGCCAGCAGGTACCGACCCCGGACTAGCGGACGAGAAGAGACCCAGTACTTC. Complete variable domain (other parts from reference TRBV28 and TRBJ2-5): DVKVTQSSRYLVKRTGEKVFLECVQDMDHENMFWYRQDPGLGLRLIYFSYDVKMKEKGDIPEGYSVSREKKERFSLILESASTNQTSMYLCASRYRPRTSGREETQYFGPGTRLLVL.

This clone was observed a handful of times. The chain couples TRBV12-5 to TRBJ2-7, with 9 bases fitting TRBD1. The germline CDR1 and CDR2 sequences are LGHNT and FRNRAP. V lost 7 bases and J lost 1; bases outside the gene matches: 11. The CDR3 totals 16 residues. CDR3 in amino acids: CASALSLGQGSYEQYF. The CDR3, as DNA: TGTGCTAGTGCCCTCTCGTTGGGACAGGGTTCCTACGAGCAGTACTTC.

The chain has TRBV6-5 and TRBJ2-2, with D hard to call. V lost 6 bases to trimming and J lost 0 bases, with 8 bases between them. This CDR3 comprises 14 residues. Looked up from germline, CDR1 is MNHEY and CDR2 is SVGAGI. CDR3 protein: CASSYEANTGELFF. CDR3 DNA: TGTGCCAGCAGCTACGAGGCGAACACCGGGGAGCTGTTTTTT.

This clone showed up just a few times. The chain employs TRBV6-5 and TRBJ1-1; D ambiguous. Germline CDR1 MNHEY, CDR2 SVGAGI. Trimming pared 4 bases from V and 1 base from J, leaving 10 bases between. The CDR3 runs to 14 residues. The DNA of the CDR3 is TGTGCCAGCAGTTCCGGGAGGAGGAACACTGAAGCTTTCTTT. Encoded protein: CASSSGRRNTEAFF.

The chain recombines TRBV2 with TRBJ2-7; D ambiguous. The CDR3 runs to 12 residues. Trimming left V 6 bases short and J 2 bases short, with 8 bases between. Germline V lookup: CDR1 SNHLY, CDR2 FYNNEI. DNA for the CDR3: TGTGCCAGCAGGCACGAGACCTACGAGCAGTACTTC. It codes for CASRHETYEQYF.

V usage is TRBV5-1 and J usage is TRBJ2-7, with D possibly matching TRBD1 (8 bases). V lost 3 bases and J 6 bases, leaving 13 bases between the germline ends. The germline CDR1 and CDR2 sequences are SGHRS and YFSETQ. The CDR3 extends over 13 amino acids. The CDR3 DNA follows: TGCGCCAGCAGCTCCTACAGGGGGGGCGAGCAGTACTTC. Translated: CASSSYRGGEQYF.

The chain has TRBV2 and TRBJ1-2; maybe TRBD1 (5 bases). Looked up from germline, CDR1 is SNHLY and CDR2 is FYNNEI. This CDR3 has 11 residues. V lost 6 bases, J lost 8 bases, and 10 bases lay in between. CDR3 nucleotides: TGTGCCAGCAGACTGGAGGGGGGCTACACCTTC. Translation gives CASRLEGGYTF.

This chain uses TRBV6-5 with TRBJ2-7; D not resolved. In germline, CDR1 is MNHEY, CDR2 SVGAGI. Trimming took 5 bases from V and 2 from J, leaving 16 bases between them. This CDR3 has 15 residues. The chain's CDR3 is CASSPEHMGPYEQYF. Written as DNA, the CDR3 is TGTGCCAGCAGTCCCGAACACATGGGTCCCTACGAGCAGTACTTC.

There are a few counts of this clone. The CDR3 DNA reads as TGTGCCAGTACTCGGACAGGGGGTTCACCCCTCCACTTT. It is translated as CASTRTGGSPLHF. V is TRBV19 and J is TRBJ1-6; 10 nucleotides agree with TRBD1. After removal of 7 bases from V and 9 bases from J, the junction contained 3 bases not matched to a gene. The CDR3 runs to 13 residues. Germline CDR1 reads LNHDA; CDR2 reads SQIVND (reference sequence).